This section outlines one T cell receptor beta chain sequence together with its context. Per the study methods: Estimated nucleated cell counts came from reference gene primer amplification. Sequencing used immunoSEQ multiplex PCR; TCRdb keeps in-frame clones, though not all of them. V, J and clone size derive from that table, while D and trimming were established from the DNA sequence. This table has approximately 140,000 clones, 85% to 90% appearing once. These data come from a study of blood T cell repertoires in COVID-19. About the study: Sample material is recorded as cDNA or gDNA derived from T cells, B-cell-depleted T cells, or PBMCs.

In germline, CDR1 is LGHDT, CDR2 YNNKEL (reference sequence). V was pared by 5 bases and J by 4 bases, with 20 bases between. The CDR3 extends over 16 amino acids. Material for sequencing was peripheral blood. The receptor was derived from a man between 65 and 85 years old with active COVID-19. This chain uses TRBV3-1 (or the pseudogene TRBV3-2) with TRBJ1-2, with D tentatively TRBD1 (6 bases). CDR3 sequence: CASSSTQGLPPYGYTF. CDR3 bases: TGTGCCAGCAGCTCCACACAGGGCCTACCTCCCTATGGCTACACCTTC.